This T cell receptor (beta chain) was captured by sequencing in a study of cytomegalovirus exposure and HLA in healthy donors. Findings of the study overall: TCR beta V- and J-gene trimming was later associated with a missense DCLRE1C variant. A later analysis found most CMV-associated TCR beta chains apparently HLA-restricted.

The V gene's germline CDR1 is SGHTA and CDR2 FQGNSA. CDR3 length: 15 residues. The V gene lost 5 bases and the J gene lost 4 bases, with 12 bases spanning the gap. PCR involved 60 Vbeta and 13 Jbeta primers. Sequenced by immunoSEQ multiplex PCR; TCRdb stores in-frame clones only, minus some. This sample yields roughly 78,000 clones, of which 65% to 80% are seen a single time; roughly 21% belongs to the top ten. Of note for this clone: Its antigen remains unknown.

This clonotype was sampled from a man aged 35 to 55 in good health and CMV-seropositive. Sequencing used PBMCs. The rearrangement joins TRBV7-2 to TRBJ2-6; unclear D gene. In DNA form, the CDR3 reads TGTGCCAGCAGCCCCGCAAACCGGGGGGCCAACGTCCTGACTTTC. Encoded protein: CASSPANRGANVLTF.